The clone carrying this T cell receptor (beta chain) is a singleton in its sample. Its specificity is not known. These data are taken from a study of OX40 agonist ivuxolimab in advanced cancers. About the study: The dose-escalation group included hepatocellular carcinoma, melanoma, renal cell carcinoma and head and neck cancer. Participants, around 80% male, averaged roughly 60 years of age, ranging from roughly 23 to 80. Allowance was made for prior anti-PD-1, anti-PD-L1 or anti-CTLA-4 therapy, and approximately 41% had some. Notes on the study in general: Researchers report that CD8+ T cells had, on average, more expanded clones than CD4+.

Only in-frame clones appear in the TCRdb table, and some are missing; sequencing was by immunoSEQ multiplex PCR. The data contain about 64,000 clones, roughly 80% of them singletons. Germline assignment: CDR1 WNHNN and CDR2 SYGVQD (reference sequence). Trimming removed 4 bases from V and 3 bases from J, with 7 bases in between. This CDR3 has 12 residues. V and J are TRBV10-1 and TRBJ2-7; D unclear. The specimen comprised CD4+ or CD8+ T cells sorted from blood, sampled in a trial of the OX40 agonist ivuxolimab. This TCR came from an adult with an advanced solid tumor such as melanoma, head and neck, liver or kidney cancer. CDR3 nucleotide sequence: TGCGCCAGCAGTGCCGGCAGCTACGAGCAGTACTTC. Encoded protein: CASSAGSYEQYF.